This T cell receptor (beta chain) appears in the sequencing data of a study of regulatory T cells in long-lasting Graves disease. Documented time point: newly diagnosed GD, antithyroid drugs for less than 3 months. Researchers made the TCR library from RNA that was extracted from PBMCs. The EDTA tubes were filled with roughly 10 milliliters of drawn peripheral blood. Construction of TCR beta libraries relied on iRepertoire HTBI primers and on Arm-PCR targeting CDR3 regions. TCRdb fed the multiplex PCR reads into MiXCR, producing one record per CDR3 protein. Among 380,000 or so distinct CDR3 sequences listed, under 20% were seen once. These same data were also listed under a study on T cells in Graves' hyperthyroidism and ophthalmopathy. As that report states: A set of HTBI primers served as the primers for a first-round RT-PCR of the TCR CDR3. The model foresaw ophthalmopathy a median roughly 6 months prior to onset.

Sequenced here: peripheral blood mononuclear cells (PBMCs), sampled at new diagnosis, from a patient treated with antithyroid drugs. The origin of this receptor is a woman between 18 and 29 years old with Graves disease.

The CDR3 sequence is CAIRPRTANTEAFF. CDR3 nucleotides: TGTGCCATCAGGCCGCGGACAGCAAACACTGAAGCTTTCTTT. The chain combines TRBV10-3 with TRBJ1-1; D perhaps matches TRBD1 (6 bases). The germline gives CDR1 ENHRY, CDR2 SYGVKD. V lost 6 bases and J lost 2, with 13 bases in between. This CDR3 has 14 residues.